The clone carrying this T cell receptor (beta chain) was recorded once. The antigen remains undetermined. The source of the sample is a study of shared clonotypes between healthy human individuals. General study results and limits: Sharing across a handful of donors was seen in around 5% of naive CD4 clonotypes. A reduction in generation probabilities was seen for non-shared clonotypes relative to those shared by all four donors.

V lost 4 bases to trimming and J lost 3 bases; unmatched junction nucleotides: 7. The CDR3 loop spans 15 amino acids. The germline V gene has CDR1 SGHRS and CDR2 YFSETQ. Naive CD8 cells lacked CD45RO and underwent positive selection for CCR7, leaving out terminally differentiated effector memory CD45RA+ cells. Donors were healthy HIV-negative adults without recently reported acute infections or vaccinations. Sequencing was at deep level. Libraries were prepared by immunoSEQ multiplex PCR; TCRdb keeps only in-frame clonotypes and omits some of them. The sample has just over 2,000,000 clones, less than 95% seen once.

The rearrangement joins TRBV5-1 to TRBJ1-1; 9 nucleotides align to TRBD1. The sequence derives from a young man in good health. What was sequenced was naive CD8+ T cells sorted from blood. In DNA, the CDR3 is TGCGCCAGCAGCCGTACCAGGACAGGGGACACTGAAGCTTTCTTT. Protein product: CASSRTRTGDTEAFF.